These T cell receptor beta chains were read from a single sample in a study of blood T cell repertoires in COVID-19. Generated by immunoSEQ multiplex PCR, the TCRdb table keeps only in-frame clones and is missing some. The sample consists of around 250,000 clones, about 80% of them appearing once. Material for sequencing was peripheral blood. These receptor sequences come from a man aged 45-65 years with active or convalescent COVID-19. CDR3s leave out the opening cysteine and the closing phenylalanine or tryptophan.

J,length,V,CDR3
TRBJ1-5,12,TRBV5-1,ASSLDGNNQPQH
TRBJ2-3,11,TRBV3-1/TRBV3-2,ASSHAGGDTQY
TRBJ1-5,13,TRBV7-2,ASSSQGYLNQPQH
TRBJ1-1,13,TRBV7-8,ASSQQDRGGTEAF
TRBJ2-7,13,TRBV7-3,ASSLELGQGGVQY
TRBJ2-1,14,TRBV7-2,ASSLGAGGSYNEQF
TRBJ1-3,13,TRBV7-9,ASSLLRNSGNTIY
TRBJ1-2,13,TRBV5-6,ASSLGQVRGYGYT
TRBJ2-1,17,TRBV30,AWSAPTFRTSARGNEQF
TRBJ2-7,11,TRBV3-1/TRBV3-2,ASSQSPGTPSY
TRBJ2-7,11,TRBV18,ASSPGQGAGQY
TRBJ2-3,13,TRBV19,ASTLQAGSTDTQY
TRBJ2-7,13,TRBV7-9,ASSLAMQGEDEQY
TRBJ2-7,11,TRBV12-3/TRBV12-4,ASSLAGTYEQY
TRBJ2-5,11,TRBV11-2,ASSPPGGETQY
TRBJ1-1,13,TRBV10-3,AISEWQGSNTEAF
TRBJ2-3,13,TRBV2,ASSEWRGGADTQY
TRBJ1-1,13,TRBV6-5,ASSYSGQGSTEAF
TRBJ2-5,11,TRBV12-3/TRBV12-4,ASSKQGAETQY
TRBJ2-2,14,TRBV27,ASSLSSGVGTGELF
TRBJ1-5,12,TRBV28,ASSPQGFDQPQH
TRBJ2-7,12,TRBV7-9,ASSLASDTYEQY
TRBJ2-7,12,TRBV7-3,ASSSSGPSYEQY
TRBJ1-1,11,TRBV10-3,AISRGSNTEAF
TRBJ2-7,13,TRBV6-5,ASSRRGLAGDEQY
TRBJ2-1,15,TRBV4-1,ASSRVQGLRSYNEQF
TRBJ1-4,15,TRBV7-9,ASSSGPVGTGSEKLF
TRBJ2-1,14,TRBV4-2,ASSQVGRGAYNEQF
TRBJ1-2,13,TRBV5-1,ASSLEGEIARGYT
TRBJ2-1,10,TRBV11-2,ASSYLANEQF
TRBJ2-6,17,TRBV7-9,ASSFGRGTIRSGANVLT
TRBJ2-7,11,TRBV6-5,ASRGDYDYEQY
TRBJ2-7,10,TRBV10-1,ASSESSYEQY
TRBJ1-2,12,TRBV5-4,ASSWGQASHGYT
TRBJ1-5,13,TRBV28,ASSKHRGGSPPLH
TRBJ1-1,12,TRBV5-4,ASSPGQGRTEAF
TRBJ1-1,12,TRBV11-1,ASSLEGDTYGAF
TRBJ1-4,12,TRBV29-1,SVENPREPEKLF
TRBJ2-7,14,TRBV9,ASSVGLAGLGDEQY
TRBJ1-6,12,TRBV11-3,ASSVGTEDSPLH
TRBJ1-3,11,TRBV28,ASSLSGGNTIY
TRBJ1-2,11,TRBV29-1,SVQGGQGSGYT
TRBJ2-7,13,TRBV7-2,ASSLARSAGGEQY
TRBJ1-2,13,TRBV27,ASSLRSTGTYGYT
TRBJ2-4,11,TRBV3-1/TRBV3-2,ASSQVGRNIQY
TRBJ2-7,12,TRBV6-5,ASNPGQGPYEQY
TRBJ2-3,13,TRBV30,AWSLSGGATDTQY
TRBJ2-4,12,TRBV6-5,ASSYRGLENIQY
TRBJ2-5,13,TRBV15,ATSSGSGGPRAQY
TRBJ2-7,13,TRBV21-1,ASRGDRGSTYEQY
TRBJ1-1,10,TRBV30,AWKSRTLRAF
TRBJ1-2,10,TRBV9,ASSAQGYGYT
TRBJ2-1,14,TRBV7-9,ASSPRGGGGYNEQF
TRBJ2-7,13,TRBV28,ASIGSSGKSNEQY
TRBJ1-4,12,TRBV5-4,ASSLDRANEKLF
TRBJ1-4,11,TRBV30,AWERGRGEKLF
TRBJ2-3,13,TRBV7-2,ASSLGLVSTDTQY
TRBJ1-2,14,TRBV4-3,ASSQEDRGSSGGYT
TRBJ1-1,9,TRBV28,ASTGGTEAF
TRBJ2-2,13,TRBV2,ASSVLAGDTGELF